The next 11 T cell receptor beta chains were all read from a single sample in a study of control samples from healthy donors and cancer patients. Using immunoSEQ multiplex PCR, the repertoire was profiled, and TCRdb retains in-frame clones only, with some absent. This sample has under 150,000 clones, with approximately 91% found just once. The sequencing sample was made of blood. Every receptor here comes from a woman in her thirties in good health.

This rearrangement joins TRBV27 to TRBJ1-5; tentatively, D is TRBD1 (5 bases). The CDR3 has 16 residues. V lost 2 bases to trimming and J lost 1 base, with 12 bases between them. From germline, CDR1 is MNHEY and CDR2 SMNVEV (reference sequence). The CDR3 bases are TGTGCCAGCAGTTTAAATCGAGACAGAAGCAATCAGCCCCAGCATTTT. Translation gives CASSLNRDRSNQPQHF.

V usage is TRBV6-5 and J usage is TRBJ2-7, with a possible D match to TRBD2 (6 bases). The V gene's germline CDR1 is MNHEY and CDR2 SVGAGI. This CDR3 is 14 amino acids long. Trimming left V 5 bases short and J 0 bases short, with 11 bases between. The CDR3, as DNA: TGTGCCAGCAGTCGAGCGGGCAACTCCTACGAGCAGTACTTC. Protein: CASSRAGNSYEQYF.

V usage is TRBV9 and J usage is TRBJ2-1; 12 nucleotides match TRBD1. Germline trimming cut 0 bases from V and 6 bases from J; bases unmatched to any gene: 4. CDR1 and CDR2 from the germline V gene are SGDLS and YYNGEE. The CDR3 extends over 16 amino acids. The chain's CDR3 is CASSVVGQGAINEQFF. The CDR3 DNA reads TGTGCCAGCAGCGTAGTGGGACAGGGGGCTATCAATGAGCAGTTCTTC. The whole variable domain, remainder taken from reference TRBV9 and TRBJ2-1, is DSGVTQTPKHLITATGQRVTLRCSPRSGDLSVYWYQQSLDQGLQFLIQYYNGEERAKGNILERFSAQQFPDLHSELNLSSLELGDSALYFCASSVVGQGAINEQFFGPGTRLTVL.

This clone was seen a few times. The V gene is TRBV29-1, the J gene TRBJ1-2; D not resolved. CDR3 length: 12 amino acids. In germline, CDR1 is SQVTM, CDR2 ANQGSEA. Trimming shortened V by 5 bases and J by 1 base, and 8 bases separated the two germline ends. CDR3 amino acids: CSVPWGNYGYTF. CDR3 bases: TGCAGCGTTCCGTGGGGTAACTATGGCTACACCTTC.

This sequence joins TRBV5-4 and TRBJ2-7, with D perhaps TRBD1 (6 bases). The germline V gene encodes CDR1 SGHNT and CDR2 YYREEE (reference sequence). V lost 3 bases to trimming and J lost 2 bases, with 18 bases between them. The CDR3 runs 16 residues. This CDR3 reads CASSSRDIPTAYEQYF. The CDR3 coding sequence is TGTGCCAGCAGCTCCCGGGACATCCCGACGGCCTACGAGCAGTACTTC.

The chain combines TRBV19 with TRBJ1-6; D ambiguous. The CDR3 contains 13 residues. V was pared by 9 bases and J by 2 bases, with 8 bases between. Germline V gives CDR1 LNHDA, CDR2 SQIVND (reference sequence). CDR3 in amino acids: CASSTAYNSPLHF. In DNA form, the CDR3 reads TGTGCCAGCTCGACCGCCTATAATTCACCCCTCCACTTT.

On this clone: Compared with germline, one end of the junction differs, possibly owing to a read error. V usage is TRBV3-1 (or the pseudogene TRBV3-2) and J usage is TRBJ2-1, with D possibly TRBD1 on 5 matching bases. The germline V gene encodes CDR1 LGHDT and CDR2 YNNKEL (reference sequence). The CDR3 consists of 10 residues. The DNA for the CDR3 is TGTGCCAGCAGCCAAAGGGGAATGATCTTC. It is translated as CASSQRGMIF.

Only one count was recorded for this clone. This sequence joins TRBV30 and TRBJ1-5; D perhaps matches TRBD1 (5 bases). The CDR3 totals 14 residues. Germline loops: CDR1 GTSNPN, CDR2 SVGIG (reference sequence). Trimming pared 0 bases from V and 5 bases from J, leaving 11 bases between. The CDR3 nucleotides read TGTGCCTGGAGTGTATTTGGGGGAGATCAGCCCCAGCATTTT. Its protein product is CAWSVFGGDQPQHF.

This clone was recorded once. This specimen includes other DNA sequences encoding the same CDR3. This rearrangement joins TRBV5-6 to TRBJ2-3; a possible D gene is TRBD1 (6 bases). This CDR3 is 15 amino acids long. V lost 4 bases to trimming and J lost 0 bases, with 12 bases between them. Germline loops: CDR1 SGHDT, CDR2 YYEEEE. CDR3 region: CASSPRQASTDTQYF. The DNA of the CDR3 is TGTGCCAGCAGCCCAAGACAGGCTAGCACAGATACGCAGTATTTT.

The CDR3 DNA reads TGCGCCAGCAGCCTACAGGGAAACACCATATATTTT. Amino acids: CASSLQGNTIYF. The chain joins TRBV5-1 to TRBJ1-3; D call uncertain. The V end was cut by 4 bases, the J end by 4 bases, with 6 bases between. Germline assignment: CDR1 SGHRS and CDR2 YFSETQ. There are 12 residues in the CDR3.

The rearrangement joins TRBV7-3 to TRBJ2-7; D is unresolved. Trimming took off 3 bases at V and 0 bases at J, with 12 bases between the two ends. CDR3 length: 15 residues. The germline gives CDR1 SGHTA, CDR2 FQGTGA. CDR3 in amino acids: CASSFPRPNSYEQYF. In nucleotides, the CDR3 is TGTGCCAGCAGCTTTCCGCGCCCGAACTCCTACGAGCAGTACTTC.